A single TCR beta chain is shown here with its context. What this receptor recognizes is not known. Sequencing relied on a NextSeq 550. The Human TCR Profiling Kit (MiLaboratory) was used to prepare UMI-labeled 5' RACE TRB cDNA libraries. The full amount of extracted RNA was used for cDNA synthesis, and the full amount of resulting cDNA was used for PCR amplification. Libraries were prepared in parallel with an identical number of PCR cycles. Regarding the original processing steps: With a requirement of at least two reads per UMI, MIGEC and MiXCR extracted about 50,000 +/- 10,000 unique UMI-labeled TRB cDNA molecules per library. Each library averaged 40,000 +/- 10,000 functional in-frame TRB CDR3 nucleotide clonotypes without stop codons. Diversity metrics, including normalized Shannon-Wiener and Chao1, were computed in VDJtools after downsampling to 5000 UMI-labeled TRB molecules per sample. VDJtools was used to calculate clonotype-size-weighted physicochemical properties of the central five CDR3 residues, namely interaction energy, strength, volume and Kidera factor 4. TCRdb reprocessed the reads, reporting each CDR3 protein sequence once and no DNA. TCRdb's processing, not the authors', yielded these V and J calls. For this sample, the table gives 100,000 to 150,000 distinct CDR3 sequences. Around 0.54% of the sample goes to the ten largest clones.

For each CD8+ T cell subset, flow sorting was done in triplicate, and roughly 320,000 cells per subset went directly into RLT lysis buffer. To exclude memory contaminants, naive CD8+ T cells were stringently defined as CD45RO-CCR7+CD27+CD95-. Standard density gradient centrifugation was used to isolate peripheral blood mononuclear cells from buffy coats. Naive CXCR3-negative and CXCR3-positive CD8+ T cells were flow-sorted using a FACSAria III. Total RNA was extracted from sorted cells with an RNeasy Mini Kit. Including the terminal cysteine and phenylalanine, the CDR3 comprises 13 residues. The DNA is unrecorded. Reading the germline V gene gives CDR1 SGHVS and CDR2 FQNEAQ. This record belongs to a study of CXCR3-negative and CXCR3-positive naive CD8 T cells (dated by TCRdb to between 2017 and 2020). Background for the entire study: In total, approximately 140 million TRB reads were obtained, which works out to roughly 1.5 +/- 0.3 million reads per library. Diversity and physicochemical repertoire analyses covered approximately 10 donors pooled from two independent experiments. Naive subsets from five or six donors and memory cells from 3 donors were included in the TRBV-TRBJ cluster analysis.

Points the paper makes about the study in general: Both naive subsets had comparably high repertoire diversity, while memory CD8+ T cells had much lower repertoire diversity. TRB CDR3s from CXCR3-positive naive cells showed higher hydrophobicity (lower Kidera factor 4), lower energy, and higher strength and volume indices than CXCR3-negative naive cells. Surface CD5, linked to self-reactivity in mice, was comparable between naive subsets; TCR interaction strength was therefore also inferred from TRB CDR3 physicochemical properties. Freshly isolated PBMCs were used for most assays because CXCR3 expression went down partially after cryopreservation. Within the same donor, TRBV-TRBJ usage looked similar between naive CXCR3-negative and CXCR3-positive cells, but memory cells had distinct patterns.

The sequenced sample consisted of naive CXCR3+ CD8+ T cells from blood. What this sample's cell subset or site label stands for: CD45RO-CCR7+CD27+CD95- naive CD8+ T cells expressing CXCR3 (TNR3+). Recombination connected TRBV7-8 to TRBJ2-1; TCRdb calls TRBD1, which cannot be checked without DNA. The TCR was taken from a human donor in good health. Some clones in this sample may be carry-over from other donors' samples. CDR3 loop: CASSGGAFNEQFF.